The rows below give T cell receptor beta chains drawn from one sample of a study of PD-L1 blockade in urothelial cancer. Here immunoSEQ multiplex PCR was the method, and the copy in TCRdb shows in-frame clones only, minus some. Here the sample spans some 120,000 clones, 86% being singletons. The starting material was PBMCs, obtained around atezolizumab (anti-PD-L1) treatment. The receptors were sampled from a man aged 50 to 59 with urothelial cancer. The CDR3 runs from the conserved cysteine through the conserved F or W. The order of the fields is clone size, V gene, J gene, D gene, CDR3 protein, CDR3 DNA. D genes are given only for firm matches. Only part of the rows carry a size: once, few, many, or a class if the clone is expanded.

NA	TRBV28	TRBJ2-7	TRBD2	CASSFFGRGEQYF	TGTGCCAGCAGTTTCTTCGGGAGGGGCGAGCAGTACTTC
NA	TRBV2	TRBJ2-1	TRBD2	CASRAGTSDRIYNEQFF	TGTGCCAGCAGAGCCGGGACTAGCGATAGGATCTACAATGAGCAGTTCTTC
NA	TRBV5-4	TRBJ2-2	TRBD2	CASSSGLAGVDGELFF	TGTGCCAGCAGCTCGGGACTAGCGGGAGTTGACGGGGAGCTGTTTTTT
NA	TRBV6-5	TRBJ1-1	NA	CASSYGGGTEAFF	TGTGCCAGCAGTTACGGGGGGGGTACTGAAGCTTTCTTT
NA	TRBV6-1	TRBJ2-1	NA	CASSAASPYNEQFF	TGTGCCAGCAGTGCGGCTAGCCCGTACAATGAGCAGTTCTTC
NA	TRBV5-1	TRBJ1-5	TRBD1	CASSPGQGEQPQHF	TGCGCCAGCAGCCCAGGACAGGGGGAACAGCCCCAGCATTTT
NA	TRBV5-1	TRBJ2-1	NA	CASSLDVTYYNEQFF	TGCGCCAGCAGCTTGGACGTGACTTACTACAATGAGCAGTTCTTC
once	TRBV28	TRBJ2-3	NA	CASSAGLDTQYF	TGTGCCAGCAGTGCCGGACTAGATACGCAGTATTTT
NA	TRBV27	TRBJ2-1	TRBD2	CASSLSWTSGRAYNEQFF	TGTGCCAGCAGTTTATCGTGGACTAGCGGGAGGGCCTACAATGAGCAGTTCTTC
once	TRBV7-3	TRBJ2-7	TRBD2	CASSLGLGNTYEQYF	TGTGCCAGCAGCCTAGGACTAGGAAATACCTACGAGCAGTACTTC
NA	TRBV5-1	TRBJ2-1	TRBD1	CASRAGGSLSSYNEQFF	TGCGCCAGCAGGGCAGGGGGCTCCCTGAGCTCCTACAATGAGCAGTTCTTC
NA	TRBV9	TRBJ2-1	NA	CASSPRPTVNNEQFF	TGTGCCAGCAGCCCCCGGCCGACAGTGAACAATGAGCAGTTCTTC
NA	TRBV5-6	TRBJ2-6	NA	CASSTYTDSGANVLTF	TGTGCCAGCAGCACATACACCGACTCTGGGGCCAACGTCCTGACTTTC
NA	TRBV28	TRBJ2-1	NA	CASSPPPLARNEQFF	TGTGCCAGCAGCCCGCCCCCCCTAGCGAGGAATGAGCAGTTCTTC
once	TRBV27	TRBJ2-1	NA	CASSRLGRNEQFF	TGTGCCAGCAGCCGTTTAGGGAGGAATGAGCAGTTCTTC
NA	TRBV6-1	TRBJ2-5	NA	CASSVWTEETQYF	TGTGCCAGCAGTGTCTGGACAGAAGAGACCCAGTACTTC
NA	TRBV18	TRBJ2-7	NA	CASSPFNTQTYEQYF	TGTGCCAGCTCACCATTTAACACGCAAACCTACGAGCAGTACTTC
NA	TRBV6-5	TRBJ1-2	NA	CASSYSYLPDYGYTF	TGTGCCAGCAGTTACTCATACCTCCCGGACTATGGCTACACCTTC
NA	TRBV7-2	TRBJ2-1	TRBD2	CASRPSGAYNEQFF	TGTGCCAGCAGACCTAGCGGGGCCTACAATGAGCAGTTCTTC
NA	TRBV5-1	TRBJ2-5	TRBD1	CASSKGQAQETQYF	TGCGCCAGCAGCAAAGGACAGGCTCAAGAGACCCAGTACTTC
NA	TRBV5-6	TRBJ2-5	TRBD1	CASSHRDRETQYF	TGTGCCAGCAGCCACCGGGACAGAGAGACCCAGTACTTC
NA	TRBV30	TRBJ1-5	NA	CAWKSGTLNQPQHF	TGTGCCTGGAAGTCCGGGACACTGAACCAGCCCCAGCATTTT
NA	TRBV10-3	TRBJ2-1	NA	CAISGGRVGNEQFF	TGTGCCATCAGTGGCGGCAGGGTGGGCAATGAGCAGTTCTTC
NA	TRBV7-8	TRBJ1-3	TRBD1	CASTPRTGRGNTIYF	TGTGCCAGCACCCCCAGGACAGGGCGAGGAAACACCATATATTTT
NA	TRBV6-1	TRBJ2-7	NA	CASSEAQGRYEQYF	TGTGCCAGCAGTGAAGCGCAGGGTCGGTACGAGCAGTACTTC
NA	TRBV5-4	TRBJ2-3	TRBD1	CASNGQGGLTQYF	TGTGCCAGCAACGGACAGGGAGGACTAACGCAGTATTTT
NA	TRBV6-6	TRBJ2-5	TRBD2	CASSYGLAGEAQYF	TGTGCCAGCAGTTACGGACTAGCGGGAGAGGCCCAGTACTTC
NA	TRBV18	TRBJ1-4	NA	CASSIPLQGLTNEKLFF	TGTGCCAGCTCTATTCCGCTACAGGGATTGACTAATGAAAAACTGTTTTTT
NA	TRBV18	TRBJ2-5	TRBD1	CASSPPRGQGQETQYF	TGTGCCAGCTCACCACCCCGTGGACAGGGACAAGAGACCCAGTACTTC
NA	TRBV27	TRBJ2-7	TRBD2	CASSLWGLIPTEQYF	TGTGCCAGCAGTTTATGGGGACTAATACCCACCGAGCAGTACTTC
NA	TRBV28	TRBJ1-6	NA	CASSPFAYKGGSYNSPLHF	TGTGCCAGCAGCCCATTTGCGTATAAAGGGGGCTCCTATAATTCACCCCTCCACTTT
once	TRBV18	TRBJ2-1	NA	CASSQVTSGEQFF	TGTGCCAGCTCACAAGTGACGAGCGGGGAGCAGTTCTTC
NA	TRBV9	TRBJ1-4	TRBD1	CASSRGQGRGRNEKLFF	TGTGCCAGCAGCCGTGGACAGGGGCGAGGGAGGAATGAAAAACTGTTTTTT
NA	TRBV5-1	TRBJ1-4	NA	CASSFGGSRGNEKLFF	TGCGCCAGCAGCTTTGGCGGGAGCAGGGGTAATGAAAAACTGTTTTTT
NA	TRBV19	TRBJ1-6	NA	CASTNRVGSPLHF	TGTGCCAGTACAAACAGGGTCGGATCACCCCTCCACTTT
NA	TRBV11-3	TRBJ2-1	NA	CASSLGIEHEQFF	TGTGCCAGCAGCTTAGGAATCGAGCATGAGCAGTTCTTC
NA	TRBV5-1	TRBJ2-1	TRBD2	CASSSYSGGYNEQFF	TGCGCCAGCAGCTCATATAGCGGGGGCTACAATGAGCAGTTCTTC
NA	TRBV5-1	TRBJ2-2	TRBD1	CASSPGQGRTGELFF	TGCGCCAGCAGCCCCGGACAGGGGCGGACCGGGGAGCTGTTTTTT
NA	TRBV4-1	TRBJ2-4	NA	CASSQLPPQGLGNIQYF	TGCGCCAGCAGCCAACTCCCACCCCAGGGTCTAGGAAACATTCAGTACTTC
few	TRBV28	TRBJ2-3	NA	CAAGRLSTDTQYF	TGTGCCGCGGGCCGACTTAGCACAGATACGCAGTATTTT
NA	TRBV5-4	TRBJ2-7	TRBD1	CASSLEQGAGEQYF	TGTGCCAGCAGCTTAGAACAGGGGGCGGGTGAGCAGTACTTC
NA	TRBV6-1	TRBJ1-3	NA	CASILAPGAGNTIYF	TGTGCCAGCATCTTGGCCCCGGGGGCTGGAAACACCATATATTTT
NA	TRBV7-2	TRBJ2-2	TRBD2	CASSSPGTSGAVGELFF	TGTGCCAGCAGCTCCCCCGGGACTAGCGGGGCCGTGGGGGAGCTGTTTTTT
NA	TRBV21-1	TRBJ1-1	NA	CASKRDTEGTEAFF	TGTGCCAGCAAACGGGACACCGAGGGGACTGAAGCTTTCTTT
NA	TRBV4-1	TRBJ1-5	NA	CASSPEGGNQPQHF	TGCGCCAGCAGCCCAGAAGGGGGCAATCAGCCCCAGCATTTT
NA	TRBV7-8	TRBJ2-7	NA	CASSLEARAEQYF	TGTGCCAGCAGCTTAGAGGCTAGAGCCGAGCAGTACTTC
NA	TRBV5-6	TRBJ2-2	NA	CASSAQGQWNGELFF	TGTGCCAGCAGCGCCCAAGGACAGTGGAACGGGGAGCTGTTTTTT
NA	TRBV30	TRBJ2-1	NA	CAWSGHVGGDEQFF	TGTGCCTGGAGTGGGCACGTAGGAGGGGATGAGCAGTTCTTC
NA	TRBV4-1	TRBJ2-5	TRBD2	CASSQDGRGGSGGETQYF	TGCGCCAGCAGCCAAGACGGCAGGGGTGGGAGCGGGGGAGAGACCCAGTACTTC
NA	TRBV28	TRBJ1-1	NA	CASSHGLLNTEAFF	TGTGCCAGCAGTCACGGACTTCTGAACACTGAAGCTTTCTTT
few	TRBV7-9	TRBJ2-1	TRBD2	CASETSPGGEQFF	TGTGCCTCGGAGACTAGCCCAGGAGGTGAGCAGTTCTTC
NA	TRBV7-6	TRBJ2-7	TRBD2	CASSLEVLAGAEEQYF	TGTGCCAGCAGCTTAGAAGTTTTAGCGGGAGCCGAGGAGCAGTACTTC
NA	TRBV5-1	TRBJ2-5	TRBD2	CASRTGLVREETQYF	TGCGCCAGCAGAACTGGACTAGTAAGAGAAGAGACCCAGTACTTC
NA	TRBV4-1	TRBJ2-3	NA	CASSQVGGPSTDTQYF	TGCGCCAGCAGCCAAGTAGGAGGGCCGAGCACAGATACGCAGTATTTT